This T cell receptor beta chain was observed in a study of neurological immune-mediated disorders. Via MiXCR, TCRdb re-called the 5' RACE reads, giving one row per CDR3 protein. The sample has about 27,000 distinct CDR3 sequences; approximately 2.7% are singletons. Germline CDR1 is MNHNY and CDR2 is SVGAGI (reference sequence). The V end lost 1 base, the J end lost 0 bases, and 13 bases lay between the germline ends. The CDR3 contains 17 residues. By proportion, this clonotype is medium-sized. V and J are TRBV6-6 and TRBJ1-5; D gene unclear. The receptor comes from a woman aged 50 to 60 with multiple sclerosis. The sequenced sample was PBMCs. CDR3 sequence: CASSYLDPGFSNQPQHF. The CDR3 region has the DNA TGTGCCAGCAGTTACTTGGATCCAGGATTTAGCAATCAGCCCCAGCATTTT.